This T cell receptor beta chain emerged from a study of Graves' ophthalmopathy and Graves' hyperthyroidism (dated by TCRdb to the late 2010s). Describing the broader study: Peripheral blood samples were taken at the time of initial diagnosis, before any treatment was given. Following sample collection, hyperthyroidism patients were given methimazole at a starting dose of 30 mg daily, and ophthalmopathy patients were given high-dose intravenous methylprednisolone. To explore V-J signatures distinguishing ophthalmopathy from hyperthyroidism, a discovery set of more than 95 patients (roughly 45 ophthalmopathy, 55 to 60 stable hyperthyroidism) was enrolled. In total, 135 blood samples were TCR-sequenced: approximately 42 ophthalmopathy, some 75 hyperthyroidism and approximately 17 hyperthyroidism-to-ophthalmopathy patients. The study used TCR beta repertoire signatures to distinguish Graves' ophthalmopathy from Graves' hyperthyroidism and to predict progression to ophthalmopathy. In several hyperthyroidism patients, the T-cell repertoires found in thyroid tissue were compared with those found in blood. The 100 or so discovery patients were randomly split 7:3 into training and test sets. An independent validation cohort was composed of roughly 19 hyperthyroidism patients and more than 15 patients who later progressed from hyperthyroidism to ophthalmopathy. On the study overall, not on this receptor specifically: In cross-validation, the 13-signature model distinguished ophthalmopathy from stable hyperthyroidism with about 89% sensitivity and approximately 81% specificity, while in the test set the corresponding values were around 79% and 71%. In validation, the model predicted ophthalmopathy progression with 70.59% sensitivity and around 72% specificity; 12 predicted patients were CT-confirmed with GO in a median of approximately 6.5 months. No statistical method was used to predetermine the sample size, and group allocation was not hidden from the investigators. Most of the expanded thyroid clonotypes with a frequency above 0.001 were also detected in blood, and it was suggested that the thyroid immune response may be reflected by blood repertoires.

For repertoire sequencing, TCR beta CDR3 regions were amplified from RNA transcripts. A first-round RT-PCR used HTBI primers with the Qiagen OneStep RT-PCR kit, followed by a second-round multiplex PCR, size selection and purification. The libraries underwent paired-end sequencing with 100 bp reads on an Illumina HiSeq2000. The study's own analysis went as follows. SOAPnuke was used to process the reads, throwing out any read that had adapters, had uncalled bases, had a mean Phred below 15, or lacked an exact constant-primer or identifier match. COPE v1.2.5 was used to merge the high-quality paired reads. Each unique nucleotide sequence was treated as a clonotype, and MiTCR v1.1 was used to align the clonotypes to the IMGT TRB V, D and J references. The analysis was limited to V-J combinations with a frequency above 0.0001, which together covered approximately 99% of repertoires. For each V-J combination, a TCR clonal expansion and chaos score was defined as F50 clonal expansion divided by the chaos observed in the TCRdist matrix. Welch's t-statistics and random forest were used to reduce features to about 13 V-J combinations, which were fed into a naive Bayes classifier. The Morisita-Horn index was used to measure how similar the thyroid and blood repertoires were. The public reads were run again by TCRdb, first through fastp at Q25 and then through MiXCR, and only productive beta chains were kept. Entries are consolidated by CDR3 protein sequence, retaining the most common genes and DNA. The V and J calls were not made by the authors but by TCRdb's processing. The sample profile shows about 400,000 distinct CDR3 sequences; 18% of them were found once. The top ten constitute 1.6% of the sample.

The germline V gene gives CDR1 as MDHEN and CDR2 as SYDVKM. V sheds 8 bases and J sheds 4 bases, leaving 21 bases between their ends. There are 15 amino acids in the CDR3, from cysteine to phenylalanine inclusive. Only the CDR3 region is kept as DNA, spanning 45 bases read in frame from base 1. This clonotype was seen ten or more times. Its cognate antigen has yet to be identified. Per-base quality was not reported, and no clone a single base away is much larger than it. Patients with ophthalmopathy had moderately to severely active disease, with a Clinical Activity Score of 3 or more, a NOSPECS grade of 4 or more, and a disease duration of less than 3 months. Patients were excluded if they had other autoimmune diseases, uncontrolled infections, pregnancy or lactation. Diagnosis relied on clinical symptoms, serum thyroxine, TRAb, thyroid ultrasound and orbital computed tomography. PBMCs were isolated from more than 9 ml of fresh peripheral blood by Ficoll-Paque density gradient centrifugation. Total RNA was extracted using Trizol reagent, and RNA quality was checked on an Agilent 2100 Bioanalyzer.

This receptor was taken from a woman between 18 and 29 years old with Graves' ophthalmopathy. Donor details come from another sample of the same person, matched by shared clones. In this chain, TRBV28 is recombined with TRBJ2-7; the D call is possibly TRBD1 or TRBD2, each sharing 7 bases. The sequencing sample was made of peripheral blood. The CDR3 is CASEEPGGQRYEQYF. The DNA is as follows: TGTGCCAGCGAGGAGCCGGGGGGACAGAGATACGAGCAGTACTTC.